One sample yielded the 21 T cell receptor beta chains listed below, sequenced in a study of cytomegalovirus exposure and HLA in healthy donors. The PCR used 60 Vbeta and 13 Jbeta primers. Clones were sequenced by immunoSEQ multiplex PCR, and TCRdb holds only the in-frame ones, with some missing. This table has some 210,000 clones, about 89% appearing once. The sample consisted of PBMCs. These receptors originate from a man aged 25 to 45 in good health and CMV-seronegative.

For this clone: The junction differs from germline at one of its ends, possibly a read error. The chain carries TRBV7-9 and TRBJ2-1; D is ambiguous. The germline V gene has CDR1 SEHNR and CDR2 FQNEAQ (reference sequence). The CDR3 contains 11 residues. In DNA, the CDR3 is TGTTCCAGCAGCAGAGATGATGAGCAGTTCTTC. It yields the protein CSSSRDDEQFF. Based on the CDR3 plus reference TRBV7-9 and TRBJ2-1, the full variable domain is DTGVSQNPRHKITKRGQNVTFRCDPISEHNRLYWYRQTLGQGPEFLTYFQNEAQLEKSRLLSDRFSAERPKGSFSTLEIQRTEQGDSAMYLCSSSRDDEQFFGPGTRLTVL.

The chain uses TRBV2 and TRBJ2-1, with 8 bases identical to TRBD2. The germline CDR1 and CDR2 sequences are SNHLY and FYNNEI. The CDR3 length is 14 residues. J gave up 8 bases and V 5 bases, and 8 bases lay outside the gene matches. The CDR3 here is CASSSSGSEHEQFF. The DNA of the CDR3 is TGTGCCAGCAGTTCGAGCGGGAGTGAGCATGAGCAGTTCTTC.

V usage is TRBV28 and J usage is TRBJ1-4; perhaps TRBD1 as D (6 bases). The CDR3 loop spans 16 amino acids. Trimming shortened V by 2 bases and J by 7 bases, and 17 bases separated the two germline ends. CDR1 is MDHEN and CDR2 is SYDVKM in the germline V gene. The CDR3 DNA follows: TGTGCCAGCAGTTTAAGGATTGGGGGCCCGGGTGAAAAACTGTTTTTT. Translation gives CASSLRIGGPGEKLFF.

V and J are TRBV7-9 and TRBJ1-4; no firm D call. Germline V gene data show CDR1 as SEHNR and CDR2 as FQNEAQ (reference sequence). This CDR3 comprises 14 residues. V lost 4 bases to trimming and J lost 0 bases, with 6 bases between them. DNA of the CDR3: TGTGCCAGCAGCTCGAGCACAACTAATGAAAAACTGTTTTTT. Protein product: CASSSSTTNEKLFF.

J is TRBJ2-1 and V is TRBV7-8, with 13 bases that match TRBD2. The germline gives CDR1 SGHVS, CDR2 FQNEAQ. CDR3 length: 17 residues. J was trimmed by 2 bases and V by 5 bases; bases with no gene match: 6. The DNA for the CDR3 is TGTGCCAGCAGCACACCCACTAGCGGGGGGGCCTACAATGAGCAGTTCTTC. Protein sequence: CASSTPTSGGAYNEQFF.

The chain carries TRBV6-1 and TRBJ1-4, with 7 bases that match TRBD1. There are 14 residues in the CDR3. Germline CDR1 and CDR2: MNHNS and SASEGT. The V segment lost 4 bases and the J segment 5 bases; nucleotides outside the gene matches: 4. The CDR3, as DNA: TGTGCCAGCAGTGCGACAGGGCTAAATGAAAAACTGTTTTTT. Residues: CASSATGLNEKLFF.

This clone occurred once. This chain connects TRBV19 to TRBJ2-2, with a tentative D call TRBD2 (5 bases). V was shortened by 5 bases and J by 6 bases, with 13 bases between the two germline ends. The CDR3 has 14 residues. Germline-derived CDR1 and CDR2 are LNHDA and SQIVND (reference sequence). CDR3 protein: CASSYRDGAGELFF. In DNA form, the CDR3 reads TGTGCCAGTAGTTATCGGGATGGCGCCGGGGAGCTGTTTTTT.

V gene TRBV13 combines with J gene TRBJ1-2; TRBD1 matches at 8 bases. Trimming at V came to 5 bases and at J to 3 bases, leaving 8 bases not matched to a gene. There are 15 residues in the CDR3. Looked up from germline, CDR1 is PRHDT and CDR2 is FYEKMQ (reference sequence). CDR3 sequence: CASSTTTQGDYGYTF. In DNA, the CDR3 is TGTGCCAGCAGCACCACGACACAGGGGGACTATGGCTACACCTTC.

This sequence joins TRBV5-1 and TRBJ1-2, with 7 bases matching TRBD1. The CDR3 contains 14 residues. From germline, CDR1 is SGHRS and CDR2 YFSETQ. With V trimmed by 4 bases and J by 6 bases, 9 bases remained unmatched. The CDR3 protein is CASSLEGAMDGYTF. For the CDR3, the DNA is TGCGCCAGCAGCCTGGAGGGGGCCATGGATGGCTACACCTTC.

This clone was counted once. This sequence joins TRBV6-5 and TRBJ1-4; D might be TRBD1 (5 bases). V lost 6 bases and J 7 bases, leaving 18 bases between the germline ends. Per the germline V gene, CDR1 is MNHEY and CDR2 is SVGAGI. CDR3 length equals 15 residues. The CDR3 is CASSSSGGSSEKLFF. CDR3 DNA sequence: TGTGCCAGCAGCTCCTCCGGGGGTTCCAGTGAAAAACTGTTTTTT.

The rearrangement uses TRBV5-1 and TRBJ1-6; D unclear. V lost 1 base, J lost 0 bases, and 11 bases lay in between. Per germline, CDR1 SGHRS and CDR2 YFSETQ. The CDR3 sequence is 17 residues long. Here the CDR3 reads CASSLTPGSSYNSPLHF. For the CDR3, the DNA is TGCGCCAGCAGCTTGACTCCGGGGAGCTCCTATAATTCACCCCTCCACTTT. The variable domain in full, completed from reference TRBV5-1 and TRBJ1-6, reads KAGVTQTPRYLIKTRGQQVTLSCSPISGHRSVSWYQQTPGQGLQFLFEYFSETQRNKGNFPGRFSGRQFSNSRSEMNVSTLELGDSALYLCASSLTPGSSYNSPLHFGNGTRLTVT.

The rearrangement links TRBV5-8 to TRBJ2-2, with 9 bases matching TRBD1. The CDR3 is made up of 14 amino acids. CDR1 and CDR2 from the germline V gene are SGHTS and YDEGEE. The V segment lost 6 bases and the J segment 7 bases; nucleotides outside the gene matches: 7. CDR3 nucleotide sequence: TGTGCCAGCAACAACAGGGGGCAGAGCGGGGAGCTGTTTTTT. As protein: CASNNRGQSGELFF. The variable domain in full, completed from reference TRBV5-8 and TRBJ2-2, reads EAGVTQSPTHLIKTRGQQATLRCSPISGHTSVYWYQQALGLGLQFLLWYDEGEERNRGNFPPRFSGRQFPNYSSELNVNALELEDSALYLCASNNRGQSGELFFGEGSRLTVL.

The V gene is TRBV7-2, the J gene TRBJ2-2, with D perhaps matching TRBD2 (6 bases). Trimming pared 1 base from V and 2 bases from J, leaving 14 bases between. CDR1 and CDR2 from the germline V gene are SGHTA and FQGNSA. The CDR3 contains 17 residues. CDR3: CASSLGGWRVNTGELFF. The CDR3 bases are TGTGCCAGCAGCTTAGGGGGTTGGAGGGTCAACACCGGGGAGCTGTTTTTT.

V and J are TRBV19 and TRBJ2-1, with TRBD2 matching 9 bases. The CDR3 covers 15 residues. With V trimmed by 7 bases and J by 0 bases, 4 bases remained unmatched. Germline CDR1 reads LNHDA; CDR2 reads SQIVND (reference sequence). CDR3 sequence reads: CASKLAGSSYNEQFF. CDR3 nucleotides: TGTGCCAGTAAGCTAGCGGGGAGCTCCTACAATGAGCAGTTCTTC.

The chain combines TRBV5-4 with TRBJ1-1; D is uncertain. Germline lookup yields CDR1 SGHNT and CDR2 YYREEE (reference sequence). The CDR3 consists of 12 residues. The V gene lost 3 bases and the J gene lost 4 bases, with 7 bases spanning the gap. The CDR3, as DNA: TGTGCCAGCAGCTCCCAGGTCACTGAAGCTTTCTTT. It translates to CASSSQVTEAFF.

There are a few counts of this clone. J is TRBJ2-6 and V is TRBV28, with TRBD2 as a possible D gene (6 bases). The V end was cut by 5 bases, the J end by 4 bases, with 12 bases between. The germline CDR1 and CDR2 sequences are MDHEN and SYDVKM. CDR3 length: 15 amino acids. For the CDR3, the DNA is TGTGCCAGCAGTCCTGGGGGGACCGGGGCCAACGTCCTGACTTTC. Amino acid sequence: CASSPGGTGANVLTF.

The chain uses TRBV2 and TRBJ1-4; 10 bases fit TRBD1. V lost 4 bases to trimming and J lost 6 bases; unmatched junction nucleotides: 5. CDR1 and CDR2 (germline): SNHLY, FYNNEI. This CDR3 has 15 amino acids. The CDR3, as DNA: TGTGCCAGCAGTGGACAGGGGGCGCGAGATGAAAAACTGTTTTTT. Its translation: CASSGQGARDEKLFF.

V is TRBV28 and J is TRBJ2-4; the D gene is possibly TRBD1 (5 bases). V was pared by 8 bases and J by 2 bases, with 19 bases between. The CDR3 covers 16 residues. Germline CDR1 MDHEN, CDR2 SYDVKM. CDR3 sequence: CASAGAGWVSKNIQYF. The CDR3 DNA sequence: TGTGCCAGCGCTGGGGCAGGGTGGGTGTCCAAAAACATTCAGTACTTC.

The CDR3 sequence is CASSEMERQGSYEQYF. The CDR3 DNA follows: TGTGCCAGCAGTGAGATGGAAAGACAGGGGAGCTACGAGCAGTACTTC. The rearrangement uses TRBV25-1 and TRBJ2-7; 8 bases are shared with TRBD1. Germline V lookup: CDR1 MGHDK, CDR2 SYGVNS. With 3 bases clipped from V and 3 bases from J, the junction kept 10 bases outside the gene matches. This CDR3 region has 16 residues.

The chain couples TRBV27 to TRBJ1-4, with 7 nucleotides matching TRBD1. The V and J ends lost 5 bases and 7 bases, in that order; junction bases with no gene match: 4. The CDR3 totals 13 residues. Per germline, CDR1 MNHEY and CDR2 SMNVEV (reference sequence). The CDR3 region is CASSQQGREKLFF. DNA for the CDR3: TGTGCCAGCAGTCAACAGGGGCGTGAAAAACTGTTTTTT.

The V call is TRBV5-1, the J call TRBJ1-2; 7 bases fit TRBD1. Per germline, CDR1 SGHRS and CDR2 YFSETQ. Trimming took 4 bases from V and 7 from J; bases not matched to a gene: 7. CDR3 length equals 13 residues. This chain's CDR3 is CASSPDRSAGYTF. As DNA, the CDR3 is TGCGCCAGCAGCCCGGACAGGTCCGCTGGCTACACCTTC.